Listed below are T cell receptor beta chains from one sample, sequenced in a study of blood T cell repertoires in COVID-19. Sequenced by immunoSEQ multiplex PCR; TCRdb stores in-frame clones only, minus some. Counted here are 60,000 to 85,000 clones, about 80% occurring once; the ten biggest clones make up 40% to 45%. The sequenced sample consisted of peripheral blood. The receptors here all came from an elderly man with acute or convalescent COVID-19. Both conserved end residues are part of each CDR3. The order of the fields is V gene, J gene, CDR3 protein.

>TRBV16|TRBJ1-2
CASSGISDSSNYGYTF
>TRBV18|TRBJ2-3
CASSKAGEGTDTQYF
>TRBV19|TRBJ2-1
CASSAGTSGRGNEQFF
>TRBV19|TRBJ1-3
CASSMTGGASGNTIYF
>TRBV4-2|TRBJ2-1
CASSHEGGEKRWEQFF
>TRBV5-1|TRBJ2-5
CASSPKDRDQETQYF
>TRBV19|TRBJ1-2
CASTLIMTGGGYTF
>TRBV10-2|TRBJ2-2
CASSVTGAHITNTGELFF
>TRBV27|TRBJ2-2
CASSLYFTSGGPGELFF
>TRBV24-1|TRBJ2-5
CATNEGTQETQYF
>TRBV9|TRBJ2-1
CASSVGTSGGSSYNEQFF
>TRBV19|TRBJ2-5
CASSTPSETQYF
>TRBV28|TRBJ2-7
CASSLSTGFDEQYF
>TRBV18|TRBJ1-2
CASSPSPGTGGYYGYTF
>TRBV5-1|TRBJ1-2
CASSADSPPRGYTF
>TRBV4-1|TRBJ2-7
CASSQDQIGSYEQYF
>TRBV9|TRBJ2-7
CASSVATGPGYEQYF
>TRBV7-2|TRBJ2-1
CASSYPSRRGSYNEQFF
>TRBV6-2/TRBV6-3|TRBJ2-7
CASSYGGAGYEQYF
>TRBV7-6|TRBJ1-3
CASSQTVAGNTIYF
>TRBV28|TRBJ2-1
CASSTPRLAGPVDEQFF
>TRBV7-9|TRBJ1-2
CASSYHADGYTF